The sample holds a few counts of the clone carrying this TCR beta chain. The antigen is undetermined. This record comes from a study of identical twins. A universal primer site was created by template switching, with the cDNA bearing unique molecular identifiers. One entry per CDR3 protein, called by TCRdb with MiXCR from the 5' RACE reads. The sample lists about 890,000 distinct CDR3 sequences, over 9% occurring once. The study, taken as a whole, reports: There were fewer insertions in abundant cord blood beta clonotypes, but memory repertoires showed no such pattern. Possibly, invariant MAIT and iNKT cells partly confounded zero-insertion analyses.

Trimming left V 4 bases short and J 9 bases short, with 13 bases between. There are 12 residues in the CDR3. Germline CDR1 is DFQATT and CDR2 is SNEGSKA (reference sequence). This sample also belongs to another study, concerning yellow fever vaccine responses in identical twins.

The clonotype originates from a woman aged 18-30 years in good health. The source material was PBMCs. This rearrangement joins TRBV20-1 to TRBJ2-1, with a possible D match to TRBD1 (5 bases). Here the CDR3 reads CSANNWGSEQFF. CDR3 nucleotide sequence: TGCAGTGCTAATAACTGGGGCTCTGAGCAGTTCTTC.